The TCR beta chain described here comes from a study of cytomegalovirus exposure and HLA in healthy donors. Study in general: A prior analysis found some 110 million unique TCR beta sequences from around 180 million T cells. Findings and limits, study-wide: Investigators reported 150 to 200 TCR beta chains as tied to cytomegalovirus. Follow-up analysis seemed to connect common viral pathogens with several of the most significant clusters identified.

With regard to this clone: The target antigen is unknown.

Vbeta (60) and Jbeta (13) primers were used in the PCR. Profiled with immunoSEQ multiplex PCR; TCRdb holds only in-frame clones, not every one. The repertoire has approximately 77,000 clones, roughly 82% of them found once; the top ten carry about 12%. The donors, nominally healthy at sampling, likely had unrecorded immune exposures. Material for sequencing was PBMCs. The sequence came from a male donor in good health and CMV-seropositive.

The CDR3 loop is CASSPNTGGSGNTIYF. The DNA for the CDR3 is TGCGCCAGCAGCCCCAATACAGGGGGCTCTGGAAACACCATATATTTT. This chain uses TRBV5-1 with TRBJ1-3, with 8 bases identical to TRBD1. Germline CDR1 and CDR2: SGHRS and YFSETQ. J gave up 0 bases and V 4 bases, and 6 bases lay outside the gene matches. The CDR3 is 16 amino acids.